This T cell receptor beta chain was identified during a study of T and B cells in COVID-19 patients. This clonotype was observed a handful of times. Germline assignment: CDR1 MNHEY and CDR2 SVGEGT. Trimming removed 4 bases from V and 0 bases from J, with 10 bases in between. The CDR3 has 15 residues. Multiplex PCR with BIOMED2 TRB-A/B primer pools amplified TRB rearrangements. TCRdb re-called the multiplex PCR reads through MiXCR, storing one row per CDR3 protein. The table has 8,000 to 9,500 distinct CDR3 sequences, over 25% seen once; the top ten hold under 35%. From blood, about 250-500 ng of genomic DNA served as TRB template.

This sequence was found in a human donor who had recovered from COVID-19. The V gene is TRBV6-2 or TRBV6-3, the J gene TRBJ1-3; D gene ambiguous. Source material: blood. The CDR3 DNA reads TGTGCCAGCAGTTTGAGGACTCCCTCTGGAAACACCATATATTTT. Its translation is CASSLRTPSGNTIYF.